A single sample is the source of the 15 T cell receptor beta chains below, sequenced in a study of CD8+ T cells in alopecia areata. Isolated RNA was reverse transcribed into cDNA used as the sequencing template. Sequencing was performed with immunoSEQ multiplex PCR; in TCRdb, only in-frame clones are kept and a portion is missing. The data contain about 140,000 clones, around 87% of them seen just once; the ten biggest clones take up approximately 13%. The treatment was: oral pan-JAK inhibitor, 5-10 mg twice daily. Sequenced here: CD8+ T cells sorted from blood, sampled at week 4, from a patient treated with tofacitinib. Source of these receptors: a human donor with alopecia areata.

Only a few counts were recorded for this clone. A junction boundary mismatches the germline segment, possibly from a read error. The gene calls are TRBV27 and TRBJ2-4; D unclear. The V gene's germline CDR1 is MNHEY and CDR2 SMNVEV (reference sequence). The CDR3 length is 8 residues. This CDR3 reads CASSPPDF. CDR3 DNA sequence: TGTGCCAGCAGTCCCCCGGACTTC.

This clone was counted a single time. CDR3 protein: CASSEGRESLAGELFF. CDR3 nucleotide sequence: TGTGCCAGCAGTGAGGGGCGGGAGAGTCTAGCCGGGGAGCTGTTTTTT. The J gene is TRBJ2-2, the V gene TRBV2, with 7 positions matching TRBD2. Germline values: CDR1 SNHLY, CDR2 FYNNEI. The length of the CDR3 is 16 residues. V gave up 3 bases and J gave up 6 bases; unmatched junction bases: 10.

The V gene is TRBV4-2, the J gene TRBJ1-6; tentative D call: TRBD1 (5 bases). The CDR3 contains 14 residues. CDR1 and CDR2 (germline): LGHNA, YNFKEQ. Trimming pared 0 bases from V and 8 bases from J, leaving 8 bases between. CDR3: CASSQDMGDSPLHF. CDR3 coding DNA: TGTGCCAGCAGCCAAGATATGGGGGATTCACCCCTCCACTTT.

The chain combines TRBV27 with TRBJ2-3, with 10 bases aligning to TRBD2. Germline trimming cut 4 bases from V and 3 bases from J; bases unmatched to any gene: 4. The CDR3 is made up of 15 amino acids. Germline V gives CDR1 MNHEY, CDR2 SMNVEV (reference sequence). CDR3 DNA sequence: TGTGCCAGCAGTTATATAGCGGGAGGTACAGATACGCAGTATTTT. Translating gives CASSYIAGGTDTQYF.

The CDR3 DNA reads as TGTGCCAGCAGCGTAGCGGGGGAGGGGATCAATGAGCAGTTCTTC. It encodes CASSVAGEGINEQFF. The rearrangement joins TRBV9 to TRBJ2-1, with 7 bases lining up with TRBD2. The CDR3 contains 15 residues. From germline, CDR1 is SGDLS and CDR2 YYNGEE. The ends lost 0 bases at V and 6 bases at J; junction bases unmatched: 6.

For this clone: Its ends do not fully match the called genes, so a read error is possible. The J gene is TRBJ2-3, the V gene TRBV2, with 7 bases that match TRBD1. Germline loops: CDR1 SNHLY, CDR2 FYNNEI. CDR3 size: 11 residues. CDR3 nucleotide sequence: TGTGCCAGCCAGGTTAAGGGACAGTCCAATTTT. This translates into CASQVKGQSNF.

The chain has TRBV9 and TRBJ2-4, with TRBD2 as a possible D gene (5 bases). Germline CDR1 and CDR2: SGDLS and YYNGEE. This CDR3 comprises 11 residues. Trimming took off 4 bases at V and 16 bases at J, with 15 bases between the two ends. The chain's CDR3 is CASSPGSGLYF. In DNA, the CDR3 is TGTGCCAGCAGCCCGGGGTCGGGTCTCTACTTC. The full variable domain, in which reference TRBV9 and TRBJ2-4 provide the parts outside the CDR3, is DSGVTQTPKHLITATGQRVTLRCSPRSGDLSVYWYQQSLDQGLQFLIQYYNGEERAKGNILERFSAQQFPDLHSELNLSSLELGDSALYFCASSPGSGLYFGAGTRLSVL.

The chain combines TRBV6-6 with TRBJ2-3; D not resolved. CDR1 is MNHNY, CDR2 SVGAGI, per germline (reference sequence). This CDR3 spans 13 amino acids. Trimming cost V 0 bases and J 4 bases, with 5 bases left between them. The CDR3 spells CASSYSSPDTQYF. Here the CDR3 DNA reads TGTGCCAGCAGTTACTCTAGTCCAGATACGCAGTATTTT.

This clone was counted between two and nine times. The genes are TRBV29-1 and TRBJ2-2; D not resolved. In germline, CDR1 is SQVTM, CDR2 ANQGSEA. V shed 6 bases and J shed 2 bases, with 10 bases lying between them. The CDR3 runs to 13 residues. In DNA, the CDR3 is TGCAGCGTGTTGGGCTCTAACACCGGGGAGCTGTTTTTT. Amino acids: CSVLGSNTGELFF.

This clone was picked up one time. This chain connects TRBV29-1 to TRBJ2-5; 10 bases are a match to TRBD2. There are 17 residues in the CDR3. Germline values: CDR1 SQVTM, CDR2 ANQGSEA. Trimming removed 0 bases from V and 5 bases from J; junction bases left unmatched: 12. In nucleotides, the CDR3 is TGCAGCGTTGAAGACCCAGCGGGGGGGCGAAATGTGGAGACCCAGTACTTC. It specifies CSVEDPAGGRNVETQYF.

The J gene is TRBJ1-2, the V gene TRBV5-4; a possible D gene is TRBD1 (6 bases). Per germline, CDR1 SGHNT and CDR2 YYREEE (reference sequence). The CDR3 sequence is 14 residues long. V dropped 1 base and J dropped 2 bases, with 9 bases sitting between them. CDR3 sequence (DNA): TGTGCCAGCAGCTTGAGGGACACGAACTATGGCTACACCTTC. Translated: CASSLRDTNYGYTF.

The chain uses TRBV25-1 and TRBJ2-5; D is undetermined. The CDR3 sequence is 12 residues long. The germline V gene encodes CDR1 MGHDK and CDR2 SYGVNS. V was cut by 1 base and J by 3 bases, with 3 bases left in between. CDR3 amino acids: CASSEWEETQYF. CDR3 coding DNA: TGTGCCAGCAGTGAATGGGAAGAGACCCAGTACTTC.

This chain uses TRBV29-1 with TRBJ2-1; tentative D call: TRBD1 (6 bases). This CDR3 is built from 15 residues. With 2 bases removed from V and 0 bases from J, the gap between germline ends came to 11 bases. In germline, CDR1 is SQVTM, CDR2 ANQGSEA. CDR3 in amino acids: CSVEKGESSYNEQFF. The CDR3 DNA sequence: TGCAGCGTTGAAAAGGGGGAGAGCTCCTACAATGAGCAGTTCTTC.

Remarks on this clone: Additional DNA sequences in this sample encode the identical CDR3. The chain links TRBV5-6 to TRBJ1-1; no clear D. Germline V gene lookup returns CDR1 SGHDT and CDR2 YYEEEE. Trimming took 0 bases from V and 3 from J, leaving 3 bases between them. This CDR3 spans 12 amino acids. CDR3 in amino acids: CASSLGDTEAFF. DNA for the CDR3: TGTGCCAGCAGCTTGGGAGACACTGAAGCTTTCTTT.

V is TRBV16 and J is TRBJ2-1; 7 bases are shared with TRBD1. The CDR3 totals 15 residues. Trimming at V came to 1 base and at J to 8 bases, leaving 8 bases not matched to a gene. From germline, CDR1 is KGHSY and CDR2 FQNENV. The CDR3 DNA is TGTGCCAGCAGCCAATTCGTGCAGGACAGGCATGAGCAGTTCTTC. It specifies CASSQFVQDRHEQFF.